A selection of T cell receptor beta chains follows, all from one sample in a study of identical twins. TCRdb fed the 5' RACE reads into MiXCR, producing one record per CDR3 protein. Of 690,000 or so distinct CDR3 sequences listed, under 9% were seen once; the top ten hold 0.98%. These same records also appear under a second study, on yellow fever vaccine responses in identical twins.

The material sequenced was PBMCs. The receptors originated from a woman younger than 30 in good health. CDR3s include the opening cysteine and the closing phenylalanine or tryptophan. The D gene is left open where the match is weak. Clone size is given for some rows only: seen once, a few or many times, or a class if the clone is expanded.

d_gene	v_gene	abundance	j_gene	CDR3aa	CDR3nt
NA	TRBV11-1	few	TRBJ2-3	CASSERPDRVPDTQYF	TGTGCCAGCAGCGAAAGACCGGACAGAGTCCCAGATACGCAGTATTTT
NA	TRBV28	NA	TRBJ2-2	CASRAPGTQNTGELFF	TGTGCCAGCAGGGCCCCCGGGACCCAGAACACCGGGGAGCTGTTTTTT
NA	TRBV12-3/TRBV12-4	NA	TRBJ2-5	CASSPRGRRETQYF	TGTGCCAGCAGCCCCCGGGGGCGACGGGAGACCCAGTACTTC
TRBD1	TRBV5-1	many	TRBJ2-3	CASSSTDRGRDTQYF	TGCGCCAGCAGCTCGACGGACAGGGGGAGAGATACGCAGTATTTT
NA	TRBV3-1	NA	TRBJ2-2	CASSQARDTGELFF	TGTGCCAGCAGCCAAGCCCGGGACACCGGGGAGCTGTTTTTT
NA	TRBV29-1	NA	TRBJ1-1	CSVEDGGEAFF	TGCAGCGTTGAAGATGGGGGTGAAGCTTTCTTT
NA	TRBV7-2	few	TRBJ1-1	CASSFRDPNTEAFF	TGTGCCAGCAGCTTTAGGGACCCGAACACTGAAGCTTTCTTT
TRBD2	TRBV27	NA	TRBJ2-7	CATQSRGDRSYEQYF	TGTGCCACCCAGAGCCGGGGGGATCGGTCCTACGAGCAGTACTTC
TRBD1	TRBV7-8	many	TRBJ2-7	CASSLGTARSYEQYF	TGTGCCAGCAGCCTAGGGACAGCGCGCTCCTACGAGCAGTACTTC
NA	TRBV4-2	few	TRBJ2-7	CASSQWGSGSYEQYF	TGTGCCAGCAGCCAATGGGGATCCGGCTCCTACGAGCAGTACTTC
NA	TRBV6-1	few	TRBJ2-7	CASSNPPGSSYEQYF	TGTGCCAGCAGCAACCCCCCCGGGAGCTCCTACGAGCAGTACTTC
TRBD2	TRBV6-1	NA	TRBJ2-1	CASAGGTSGREGNEQFF	TGTGCCAGCGCCGGCGGGACTAGCGGTAGGGAGGGCAATGAGCAGTTCTTC
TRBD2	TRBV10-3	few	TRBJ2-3	CAIRNGGAAAQKTQYF	TGTGCCATCAGAAACGGGGGGGCCGCAGCACAGAAGACGCAGTATTTT
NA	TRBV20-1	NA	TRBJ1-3	CSARNQGSSGNTIYF	TGCAGTGCGAGGAATCAGGGGTCCTCTGGAAACACCATATATTTT
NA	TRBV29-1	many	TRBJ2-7	CSVGARFYEQYF	TGCAGCGTGGGGGCAAGGTTCTACGAGCAGTACTTC
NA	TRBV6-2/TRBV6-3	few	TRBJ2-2	CASRGLGLNTGELFF	TGTGCCAGCAGGGGGTTAGGTTTGAACACCGGGGAGCTGTTTTTT
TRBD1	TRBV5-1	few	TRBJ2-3	CASSWQGAGTDTQYF	TGCGCCAGCAGCTGGCAGGGGGCCGGCACAGATACGCAGTATTTT
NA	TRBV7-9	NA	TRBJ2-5	CASRTDKEETQYF	TGTGCCAGCAGGACGGACAAGGAGGAGACCCAGTACTTC
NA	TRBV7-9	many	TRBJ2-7	CASTFGRGTYEQYF	TGTGCCAGCACGTTCGGCAGGGGAACCTACGAGCAGTACTTC
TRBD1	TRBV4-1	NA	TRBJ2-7	CASSQSRDRGYEQYF	TGCGCCAGCAGCCAATCCCGGGACAGGGGCTACGAGCAGTACTTC
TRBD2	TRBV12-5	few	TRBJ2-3	CASGLGAGGGTDTQYF	TGTGCTAGTGGTTTGGGGGCGGGAGGGGGCACAGATACGCAGTATTTT
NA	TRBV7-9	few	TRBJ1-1	CASSSGLYAFF	TGTGCCAGCAGTTCTGGCCTCTACGCTTTCTTT
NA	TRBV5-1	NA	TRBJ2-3	CASSPPSGGTTDTQYF	TGCGCCAGCAGCCCTCCGAGCGGCGGGACCACAGATACGCAGTATTTT
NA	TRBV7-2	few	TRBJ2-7	CASMVIAGSTYEQYF	TGTGCCAGCATGGTGATTGCGGGATCTACCTACGAGCAGTACTTC
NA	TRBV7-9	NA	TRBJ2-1	CASSLGGGGHNEQFF	TGTGCCAGCAGCTTAGGCGGAGGGGGACACAATGAGCAGTTCTTC
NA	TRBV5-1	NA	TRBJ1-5	CASSLSGVGNQPQHF	TGCGCCAGCAGCTTGTCAGGGGTGGGCAATCAGCCCCAGCATTTT
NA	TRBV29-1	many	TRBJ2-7	CSVHGQLAGEQYF	TGCAGCGTTCACGGACAGCTGGCAGGCGAGCAGTACTTC
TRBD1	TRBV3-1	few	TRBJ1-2	CASSQGQGARSYGYTF	TGTGCCAGCAGCCAGGGACAGGGGGCGCGGAGCTATGGCTACACCTTC
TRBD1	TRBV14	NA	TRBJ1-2	CASSQVGQGANGYTF	TGTGCCAGCAGCCAAGTGGGACAGGGGGCGAATGGCTACACCTTC
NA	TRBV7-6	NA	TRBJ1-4	CASSSMGGLRNEKLFF	TGTGCCAGCAGCTCAATGGGTGGACTCCGAAATGAAAAACTGTTTTTT
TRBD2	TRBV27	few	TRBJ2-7	CASSSITSGPSYEQYF	TGTGCCAGCAGTTCGATAACTAGCGGGCCATCCTACGAGCAGTACTTC
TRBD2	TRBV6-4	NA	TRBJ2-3	CASSLTSGGPRDTQYF	TGTGCCAGCAGCCTGACTAGCGGGGGGCCTCGAGATACGCAGTATTTT
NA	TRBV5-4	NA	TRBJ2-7	CASSFGQLPSFEQYF	TGTGCCAGCAGCTTCGGACAGCTCCCCTCTTTCGAGCAGTACTTC
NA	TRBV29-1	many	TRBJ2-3	CSGGDRGIRDTQYF	TGCAGCGGAGGGGACCGCGGTATTCGGGATACGCAGTATTTT
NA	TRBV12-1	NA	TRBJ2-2	CASSHYRGNTGELFF	TGTGCCAGCAGCCACTACAGGGGGAACACCGGGGAGCTGTTTTTT
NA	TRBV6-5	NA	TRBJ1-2	CTSSYNTHYGYTF	TGTACCAGCAGTTACAACACCCACTATGGCTACACCTTC
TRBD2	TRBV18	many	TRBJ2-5	CASSPRREYQETQYF	TGTGCCAGCTCACCAAGGCGGGAGTACCAAGAGACCCAGTACTTC
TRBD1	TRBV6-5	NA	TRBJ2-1	CASSCLTGADCDEQFF	TGTGCCAGCAGTTGCCTAACAGGGGCGGACTGCGATGAGCAGTTCTTC
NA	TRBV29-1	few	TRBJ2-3	CSDGPGPTHTDTQYF	TGCAGCGACGGACCGGGACCAACACACACAGATACGCAGTATTTT
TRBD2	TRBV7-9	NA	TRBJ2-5	CASSSTSGSQETQYF	TGTGCCAGCAGCTCGACTAGCGGGAGCCAAGAGACCCAGTACTTC
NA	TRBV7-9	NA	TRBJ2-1	CASSFPGLGGHEQFF	TGTGCCAGCAGCTTTCCGGGACTAGGGGGCCATGAGCAGTTCTTC
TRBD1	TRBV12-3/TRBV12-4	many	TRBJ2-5	CASSIATGGQGGTQYF	TGTGCCAGCAGTATCGCAACAGGGGGACAGGGAGGGACCCAGTACTTC
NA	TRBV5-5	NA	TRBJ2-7	CASSLVFDSLYEQYF	TGTGCCAGCAGCTTGGTCTTCGACAGTCTCTACGAGCAGTACTTC
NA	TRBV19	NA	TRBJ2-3	CASSIDWTDTQYF	TGTGCCAGTAGTATAGATTGGACAGATACGCAGTATTTT
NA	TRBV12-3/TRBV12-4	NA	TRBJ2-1	CASSPREISYNEQFF	TGTGCCAGTTCCCCACGGGAGATCTCCTACAATGAGCAGTTCTTC
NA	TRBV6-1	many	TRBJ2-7	CASSPWDSYEQYF	TGTGCCAGCAGTCCCTGGGATTCCTACGAGCAGTACTTC
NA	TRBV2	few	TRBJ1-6	CASSEGVQGKRSPLHF	TGTGCCAGCAGTGAGGGGGTGCAGGGAAAAAGATCACCCCTCCACTTT
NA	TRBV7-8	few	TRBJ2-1	CASSLGRVNEQFF	TGTGCCAGCAGCTTAGGCAGGGTTAATGAGCAGTTCTTC
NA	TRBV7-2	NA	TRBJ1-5	CASSSGLLDQPQHF	TGTGCCAGCAGCTCGGGGCTATTAGATCAGCCCCAGCATTTT